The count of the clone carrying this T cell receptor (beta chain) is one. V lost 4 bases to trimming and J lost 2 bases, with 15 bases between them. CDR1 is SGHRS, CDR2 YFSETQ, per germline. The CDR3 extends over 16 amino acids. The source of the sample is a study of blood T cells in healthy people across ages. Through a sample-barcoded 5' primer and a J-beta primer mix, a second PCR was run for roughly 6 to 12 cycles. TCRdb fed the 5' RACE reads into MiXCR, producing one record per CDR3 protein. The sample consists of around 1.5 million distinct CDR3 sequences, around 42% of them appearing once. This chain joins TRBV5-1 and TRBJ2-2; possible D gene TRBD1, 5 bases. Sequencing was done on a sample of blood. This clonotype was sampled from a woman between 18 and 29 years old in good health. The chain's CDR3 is CASSSGQFGNTGELFF. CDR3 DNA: TGCGCCAGCAGCAGTGGACAATTCGGAAACACCGGGGAGCTGTTTTTT.